What follows are 19 T cell receptor beta chains derived from one specimen sequenced in a study of metastatic and nonmetastatic thyroid tumors. TCRdb re-called clones from the PCR reads using MiXCR. The profile shows some 20,000 clones, around 16% of them singletons. Thyroid surgery took place with no prior treatment in any patient. Sequenced input: blood. These TCRs come from a male donor with papillary thyroid cancer or a benign thyroid nodule (not recorded which). Some clones in this sample may be carry-over from other donors' samples.

This clone was seen many times. The chain combines TRBV20-1 with TRBJ1-2; possibly TRBD1 for D (6 bases). Trimming stripped 3 bases from V and 3 bases from J, with 14 bases between. Germline lookup yields CDR1 DFQATT and CDR2 SNEGSKA (reference sequence). CDR3 length: 14 amino acids. CDR3 loop: CSARGRGGDYGYTF. In DNA form, the CDR3 reads TGCAGTGCTAGGGGGCGCGGGGGCGACTATGGCTACACCTTC.

This clone was seen many times. The chain employs TRBV20-1 and TRBJ2-7, with 10 bases aligning to TRBD2. The CDR3 contains 14 residues. Germline V gene sequence: CDR1 DFQATT, CDR2 SNEGSKA (reference sequence). J lost 2 bases, V lost 3 bases, and 4 bases had no gene match. CDR3 DNA sequence: TGCAGTGCTAGCCTAGCGGGAGAACCCTACGAGCAGTACTTC. It yields the protein CSASLAGEPYEQYF.

This clone was seen at least ten times. The chain employs TRBV19 and TRBJ2-1; 7 bases map to TRBD1. Germline values: CDR1 LNHDA, CDR2 SQIVND (reference sequence). The CDR3 covers 14 residues. The J segment lost 2 bases and the V segment lost 8 bases, leaving 6 bases of the junction unmatched. CDR3 residues: CASRDSATYNEQFF. The CDR3 DNA is TGTGCCAGTCGGGACAGCGCAACCTACAATGAGCAGTTCTTC.

This clone was seen repeatedly, ten times or more. V and J are TRBV6-5 and TRBJ2-1; 13 bases agree with TRBD2. V lost 2 bases and J lost 8; bases outside the gene matches: 6. There are 16 residues in the CDR3. CDR1 is MNHEY and CDR2 is SVGAGI in the germline V gene. This CDR3 is CASSYGGLAGMDEQFF. The CDR3 DNA sequence: TGTGCCAGCAGTTACGGGGGACTAGCGGGAATGGATGAGCAGTTCTTC.

By sample share, this clone is medium-sized. The rearrangement uses TRBV28 and TRBJ1-1; D perhaps matches TRBD1 (6 bases). In germline, CDR1 is MDHEN, CDR2 SYDVKM. V was clipped by 5 bases and J by 4 bases, with 14 bases between them. CDR3 size: 14 residues. CDR3 amino acids: CASSRTGRITEAFF. CDR3 DNA: TGTGCCAGCAGTCGAACAGGGAGGATCACTGAAGCTTTCTTT.

In this sample, this clone turned up many times. V gene TRBV6-1 combines with J gene TRBJ2-7; the D gene is possibly TRBD1 (5 bases). The length of the CDR3 is 16 residues. CDR1 and CDR2 (germline): MNHNS, SASEGT. Trimming pared 5 bases from V and 5 bases from J, leaving 22 bases between. The CDR3 reads CASSPLGRDNRNEQYF. Here the CDR3 DNA reads TGTGCCAGCAGTCCCCTGGGCAGGGATAATCGAAACGAGCAGTACTTC.

J is TRBJ1-3 and V is TRBV18; D ambiguous. The CDR3 runs 16 residues. CDR1 KGHSH and CDR2 LQKENI come from the germline V gene. V was pared by 2 bases and J by 2 bases, with 13 bases between. Here the CDR3 DNA reads TGTGCCAGCTCACCAAGGATCCCCCGGGCTGGAAACACCATATATTTT. As protein: CASSPRIPRAGNTIYF.

This clone is medium-sized in the sample. J is TRBJ2-7 and V is TRBV30; D is possibly TRBD2 (5 bases). Germline V lookup: CDR1 GTSNPN, CDR2 SVGIG (reference sequence). V was cut by 0 bases and J by 12 bases, with 12 bases left in between. The CDR3 is 11 amino acids. CDR3 bases: TGTGCCTGGAGTGTATCGGGGAGTCTGTACTTC. It codes for CAWSVSGSLYF. The complete variable domain, with remaining parts taken from reference TRBV30 and TRBJ2-7, reads SQTIHQWPATLVQPVGSPLSLECTVEGTSNPNLYWYRQAAGRGLQLLFYSVGIGQISSEVPQNLSASRPQDRQFILSSKKLLLSDSGFYLCAWSVSGSLYFGPGTRLTVT.

This rearrangement joins TRBV11-3 to TRBJ2-7; the D gene is possibly TRBD1 (5 bases). The CDR3 is made up of 14 amino acids. Germline V lookup: CDR1 SGHNT, CDR2 YENEEA. The V end was cut by 8 bases, the J end by 3 bases, with 17 bases between. The DNA for the CDR3 is TGTGCCAGCGTTACTGGACCAGACAGCTACGAGCAGTACTTC. This sequence encodes CASVTGPDSYEQYF.

This clone has at least ten counts. The chain couples TRBV3-1 to TRBJ1-5, with D tentatively TRBD1 (6 bases). The V gene's germline CDR1 is LGHDT and CDR2 YNNKEL (reference sequence). The CDR3 has 18 amino acids. With 0 bases removed from V and 6 bases from J, the gap between germline ends came to 21 bases. The CDR3 spells CASSQDHLSGARPQPQHF. CDR3 DNA: TGTGCCAGCAGCCAAGATCATCTTTCGGGGGCCCGTCCTCAGCCCCAGCATTTT.

This chain links TRBV20-1 with TRBJ1-2; D is perhaps TRBD1 (5 bases). The length of the CDR3 is 13 residues. Germline CDR1 DFQATT, CDR2 SNEGSKA (reference sequence). The V end was cut by 6 bases, the J end by 3 bases, with 14 bases between. CDR3: CSAWEGDDYGYTF. As DNA, the CDR3 is TGCAGTGCCTGGGAAGGGGACGACTATGGCTACACCTTC.

Note on this clone: A read error may be the cause here, since a much bigger clone is one base away. V and J are TRBV3-1 and TRBJ1-4; 9 nucleotides line up with TRBD1. Germline-derived CDR1 and CDR2 are LGHDT and YNNKEL (reference sequence). Trimming removed 3 bases from V and 5 bases from J; junction bases left unmatched: 4. The CDR3 consists of 15 residues. CDR3: CASSQEGQGNEKLFF. CDR3 sequence (DNA): TGTGCCAGCAGCCAGGAGGGACAGGGAAATGAAAAACTGTTTTTT.

This clone was seen ten or more times. J is TRBJ1-1 and V is TRBV19, with D possibly matching TRBD1 (5 bases). The CDR3 sequence is 11 residues long. Per the germline V gene, CDR1 is LNHDA and CDR2 is SQIVND (reference sequence). The ends were cut back, 8 bases at V and 7 bases at J, with 11 bases in the middle. CDR3 sequence: CASHSGFEAFF. The CDR3 DNA is TGTGCCAGTCATTCAGGGTTTGAAGCTTTCTTT.

This clone was recorded many times. The V and J genes are TRBV20-1 and TRBJ1-1; D perhaps matches TRBD1 (5 bases). There are 11 residues in the CDR3. CDR1 is DFQATT and CDR2 is SNEGSKA in the germline V gene (reference sequence). Trimming pared 6 bases from V and 11 bases from J, leaving 16 bases between. The DNA for the CDR3 is TGCAGTGCGTCAAGGTCAGGGAGGGCTTTCTTT. As protein: CSASRSGRAFF.

The chain links TRBV5-1 to TRBJ2-6; D is perhaps TRBD1 (6 bases). The V end lost 6 bases, the J end lost 2 bases, and 12 bases lay between the germline ends. The CDR3 is 15 amino acids. Germline V gene data show CDR1 as SGHRS and CDR2 as YFSETQ. The DNA for the CDR3 is TGCGCCAGCAACACTGGGGACACTGGGGCCAACGTCCTGACTTTC. This sequence encodes CASNTGDTGANVLTF. The full variable domain, its missing parts supplied by reference TRBV5-1 and TRBJ2-6, is KAGVTQTPRYLIKTRGQQVTLSCSPISGHRSVSWYQQTPGQGLQFLFEYFSETQRNKGNFPGRFSGRQFSNSRSEMNVSTLELGDSALYLCASNTGDTGANVLTFGAGSRLTVL.

The table lists this clone with many counts. This chain connects TRBV12-3 or TRBV12-4 to TRBJ2-1; 14 nucleotides line up with TRBD2. V gave up 5 bases and J gave up 7 bases; unmatched junction bases: 7. There are 16 residues in the CDR3. CDR3 sequence: CASSPSGLAGGNEQFF. As DNA, the CDR3 is TGTGCCAGCAGTCCGTCCGGACTAGCGGGAGGAAATGAGCAGTTCTTC.

The chain joins TRBV30 to TRBJ1-1; unclear D gene. The CDR3 is 11 amino acids. The V and J ends lost 5 bases and 4 bases respectively, with 8 bases between them. The germline V gene has CDR1 GTSNPN and CDR2 SVGIG (reference sequence). The CDR3 here is CAWVRATEAFF. The CDR3 DNA sequence: TGTGCCTGGGTGAGGGCCACTGAAGCTTTCTTT.

This clone counts as medium-sized (0.01 to 0.1%). The genes are TRBV15 and TRBJ2-7; no clear D gene. V was trimmed by 2 bases and J by 3 bases, leaving 5 bases between them. The CDR3 is 12 amino acids. CDR1 and CDR2 (germline): LNHNV, YYDKDF (reference sequence). DNA of the CDR3: TGTGCCACCAGCAGACAGTTCTACGAGCAGTACTTC. This codes for CATSRQFYEQYF.

At least ten counts were recorded for this clone. This chain uses TRBV15 with TRBJ1-2, with D possibly being TRBD1 (5 bases). V gave up 0 bases and J gave up 7 bases, with 12 bases separating them. Germline CDR1 and CDR2: LNHNV and YYDKDF (reference sequence). This CDR3 has 14 amino acids. In DNA, the CDR3 is TGTGCCACCAGCAGAGATAAGGCAGGGCCTGGCTACACCTTC. Translating gives CATSRDKAGPGYTF. The full variable domain, in which reference TRBV15 and TRBJ1-2 provide the parts outside the CDR3, is DAMVIQNPRYQVTQFGKPVTLSCSQTLNHNVMYWYQQKSSQAPKLLFHYYDKDFNNEADTPDNFQSRRPNTSFCFLDIRSPGLGDTAMYLCATSRDKAGPGYTFGSGTRLTVV.